This T cell receptor beta chain was documented in a study of radiation and T cells in renal cell carcinoma. V was shortened by 2 bases and J by 2 bases, with 6 bases between the two germline ends. The CDR3 sequence is 12 residues long. The germline gives CDR1 GTSNPN, CDR2 SVGIG (reference sequence). The assay was immunoSEQ multiplex PCR, and TCRdb's table has in-frame clones only and misses some. The sample holds tens of thousands of clones, around 86% seen once. To note about this clone: Its antigen is unidentified.

Findings and limits, study-wide: Baseline intratumoral clonotype presence is unknown without pretreatment biopsies. Top tumor clonotypes rose in blood 2 weeks post-radiation, then contracted.

Time point of the sample: blood 2 weeks post-SBRT. Treatment indicated: 15 Gy SBRT to primary tumor, nephrectomy 4 weeks later. The patient's renal cell carcinoma had clear cell pathology. This specimen was blood, taken from a patient whose treatment included radiotherapy and nephrectomy. The receptor's source is a woman aged 50 to 60 with renal cell carcinoma. The chain joins TRBV30 to TRBJ2-5; D remains ambiguous. This CDR3 reads CAWSTRQETQYF. The CDR3 nucleotides are TGTGCCTGGAGTACTCGGCAAGAGACCCAGTACTTC.